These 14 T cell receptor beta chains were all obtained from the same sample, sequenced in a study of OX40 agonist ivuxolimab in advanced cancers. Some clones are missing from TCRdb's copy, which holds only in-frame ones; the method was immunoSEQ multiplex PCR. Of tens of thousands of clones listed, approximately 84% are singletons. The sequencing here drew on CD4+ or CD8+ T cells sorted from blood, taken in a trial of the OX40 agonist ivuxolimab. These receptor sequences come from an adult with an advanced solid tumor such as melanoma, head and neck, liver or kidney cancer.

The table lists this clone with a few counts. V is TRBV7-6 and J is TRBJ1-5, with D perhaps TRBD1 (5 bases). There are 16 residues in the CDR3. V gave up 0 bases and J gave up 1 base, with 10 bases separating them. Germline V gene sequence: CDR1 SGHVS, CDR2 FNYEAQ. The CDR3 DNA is TGTGCCAGCAGCTTAGCGGGCAGGGAAAGCAATCAGCCCCAGCATTTT. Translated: CASSLAGRESNQPQHF.

This CDR3 reads CASSLSGGLNTGELFF. CDR3 bases: TGTGCCAGCAGTTTATCGGGGGGGCTGAACACCGGGGAGCTGTTTTTT. The chain has TRBV27 and TRBJ2-2; D perhaps matches TRBD2 (7 bases). V was pared by 0 bases and J by 1 base, with 9 bases between. Germline values: CDR1 MNHEY, CDR2 SMNVEV (reference sequence). This CDR3 has 16 amino acids.

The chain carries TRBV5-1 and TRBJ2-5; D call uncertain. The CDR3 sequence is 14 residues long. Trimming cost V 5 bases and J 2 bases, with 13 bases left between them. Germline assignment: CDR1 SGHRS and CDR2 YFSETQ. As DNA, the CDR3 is TGCGCCAGCAGTGGCGGACGTTCTCAAGAGACCCAGTACTTC. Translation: CASSGGRSQETQYF.

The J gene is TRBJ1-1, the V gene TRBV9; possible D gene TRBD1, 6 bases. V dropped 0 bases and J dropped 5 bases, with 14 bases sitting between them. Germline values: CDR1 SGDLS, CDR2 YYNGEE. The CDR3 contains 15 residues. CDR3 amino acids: CASSVGPGEGTEAFF. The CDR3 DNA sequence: TGTGCCAGCAGCGTAGGGCCAGGGGAAGGGACTGAAGCTTTCTTT.

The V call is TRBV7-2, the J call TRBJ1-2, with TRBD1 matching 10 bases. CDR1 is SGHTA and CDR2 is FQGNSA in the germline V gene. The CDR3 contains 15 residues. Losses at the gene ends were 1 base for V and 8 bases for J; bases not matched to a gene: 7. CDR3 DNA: TGTGCCAGCAGCTTAGAGGGACAGGGGTCTAGAGGCTACACCTTC. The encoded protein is CASSLEGQGSRGYTF.

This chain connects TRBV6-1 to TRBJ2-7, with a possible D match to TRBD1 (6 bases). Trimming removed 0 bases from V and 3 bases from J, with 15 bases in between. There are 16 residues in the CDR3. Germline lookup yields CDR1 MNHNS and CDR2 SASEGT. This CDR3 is CASSEAPDRRFYEQYF. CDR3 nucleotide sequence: TGTGCCAGCAGTGAAGCACCGGACAGACGCTTCTACGAGCAGTACTTC.

This chain's CDR3 is CASSLLAAGETQYF. The CDR3 nucleotides are TGTGCCAGCAGCTTATTGGCGGCCGGGGAGACCCAGTACTTC. The V gene is TRBV7-6, the J gene TRBJ2-5, with D unresolved. The CDR3 consists of 14 residues. Germline CDR1 reads SGHVS; CDR2 reads FNYEAQ. V lost 2 bases and J 5 bases, leaving 12 bases between the germline ends.

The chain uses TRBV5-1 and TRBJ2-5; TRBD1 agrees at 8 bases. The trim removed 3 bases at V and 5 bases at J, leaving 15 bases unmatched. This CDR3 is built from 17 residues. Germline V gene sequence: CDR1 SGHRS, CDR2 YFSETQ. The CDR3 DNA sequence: TGCGCCAGCAGCTCGGCCCGGTCTCTTCGGGACAGGGAGACCCAGTACTTC. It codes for CASSSARSLRDRETQYF.

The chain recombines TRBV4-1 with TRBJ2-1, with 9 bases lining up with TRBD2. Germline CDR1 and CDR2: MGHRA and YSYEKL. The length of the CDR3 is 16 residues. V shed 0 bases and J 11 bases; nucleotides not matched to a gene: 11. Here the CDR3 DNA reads TGCGCCAGCAGCCAAGATAAGTCTAGCGGGGCTCAGCAGCAGTTCTTC. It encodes CASSQDKSSGAQQQFF.

The CDR3 region has the DNA TGTGCCAGCAGCTGGACCCGGGACACTGAAGCTTTCTTT. Translating it yields CASSWTRDTEAFF. The rearrangement joins TRBV5-8 to TRBJ1-1; D is uncertain. In germline, CDR1 is SGHTS, CDR2 YDEGEE. Trimming pared 3 bases from V and 3 bases from J, leaving 9 bases between. CDR3 length: 13 residues.

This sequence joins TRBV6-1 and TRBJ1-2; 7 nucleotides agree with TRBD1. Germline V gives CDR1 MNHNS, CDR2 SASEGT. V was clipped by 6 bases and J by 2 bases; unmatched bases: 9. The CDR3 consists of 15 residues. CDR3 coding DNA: TGTGCCAGCAGACCCGAGGGACAGCCCAACTATGGCTACACCTTC. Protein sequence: CASRPEGQPNYGYTF.

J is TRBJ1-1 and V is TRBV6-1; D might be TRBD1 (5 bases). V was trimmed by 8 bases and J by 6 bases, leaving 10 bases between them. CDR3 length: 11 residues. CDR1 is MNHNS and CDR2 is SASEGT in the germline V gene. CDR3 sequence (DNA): TGTGCCAGCGCGCAGGGTTCTGAAGCTTTCTTT. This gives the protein CASAQGSEAFF.

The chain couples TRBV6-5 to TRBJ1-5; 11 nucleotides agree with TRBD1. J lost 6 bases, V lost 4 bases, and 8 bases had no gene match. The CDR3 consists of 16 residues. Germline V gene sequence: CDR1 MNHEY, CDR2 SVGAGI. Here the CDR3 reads CASSSSRTGGLQPQHF. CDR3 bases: TGTGCCAGCAGTTCTTCTAGGACAGGGGGCCTTCAGCCCCAGCATTTT.

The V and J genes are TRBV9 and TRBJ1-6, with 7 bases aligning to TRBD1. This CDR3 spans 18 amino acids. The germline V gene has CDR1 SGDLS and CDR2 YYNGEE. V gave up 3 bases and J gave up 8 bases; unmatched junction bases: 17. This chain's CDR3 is CASSAPPGQYMKDSPLHF. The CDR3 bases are TGTGCCAGCAGCGCCCCGCCGGGACAGTATATGAAGGATTCACCCCTCCACTTT.